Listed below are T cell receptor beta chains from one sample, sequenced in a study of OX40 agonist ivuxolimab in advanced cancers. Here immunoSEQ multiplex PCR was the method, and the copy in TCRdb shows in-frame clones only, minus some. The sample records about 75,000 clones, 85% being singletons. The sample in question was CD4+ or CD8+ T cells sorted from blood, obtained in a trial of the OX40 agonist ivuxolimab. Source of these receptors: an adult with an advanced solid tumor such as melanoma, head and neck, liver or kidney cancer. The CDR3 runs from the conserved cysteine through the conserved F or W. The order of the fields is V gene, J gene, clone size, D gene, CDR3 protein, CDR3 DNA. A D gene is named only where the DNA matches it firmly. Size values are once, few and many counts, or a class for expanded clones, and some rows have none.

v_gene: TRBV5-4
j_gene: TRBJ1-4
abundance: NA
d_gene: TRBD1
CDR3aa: CASSPGTGLGTNEKLFF
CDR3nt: TGTGCCAGCAGCCCCGGGACAGGATTGGGGACAAATGAAAAACTGTTTTTT

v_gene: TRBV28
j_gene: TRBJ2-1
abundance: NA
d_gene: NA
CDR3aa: CASTQGGFYNEQFF
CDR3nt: TGTGCCAGCACGCAGGGGGGGTTCTACAATGAGCAGTTCTTC

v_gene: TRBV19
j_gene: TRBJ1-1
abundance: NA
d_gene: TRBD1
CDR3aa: CASSPGTGGWFGAFF
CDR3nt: TGTGCCAGTAGCCCCGGGACAGGGGGCTGGTTCGGAGCTTTCTTT

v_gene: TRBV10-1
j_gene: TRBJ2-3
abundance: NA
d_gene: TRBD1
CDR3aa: CASAGQGVADTQYF
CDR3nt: TGCGCCAGTGCGGGACAGGGTGTTGCAGATACGCAGTATTTT

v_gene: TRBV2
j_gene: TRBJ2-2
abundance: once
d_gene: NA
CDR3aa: CASKGGTFSGELFF
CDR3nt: TGTGCCAGCAAGGGCGGGACGTTTTCCGGGGAGCTGTTTTTT

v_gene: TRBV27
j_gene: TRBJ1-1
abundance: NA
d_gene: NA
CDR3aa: CASSLRGSTEAFF
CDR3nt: TGTGCCAGCAGTTTAAGGGGGAGCACTGAAGCTTTCTTT

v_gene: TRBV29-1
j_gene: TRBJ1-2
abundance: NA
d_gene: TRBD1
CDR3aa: CSVGDSPLGYTF
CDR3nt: TGCAGCGTTGGGGACAGCCCCTTAGGCTACACCTTC

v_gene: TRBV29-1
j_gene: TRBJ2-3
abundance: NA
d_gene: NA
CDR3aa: CSVEVNRFTDTQYF
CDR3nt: TGCAGCGTTGAAGTTAACAGGTTCACAGATACGCAGTATTTT

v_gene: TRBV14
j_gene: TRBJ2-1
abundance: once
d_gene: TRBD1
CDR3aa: CASSQWTGLSEQFF
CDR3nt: TGTGCCAGCAGCCAGTGGACAGGGTTAAGTGAGCAGTTCTTC

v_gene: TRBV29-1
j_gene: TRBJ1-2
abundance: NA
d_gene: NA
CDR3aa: CSTRGAGREAYGYTF
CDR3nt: TGCAGCACCCGTGGTGCGGGCAGGGAGGCCTATGGCTACACCTTC

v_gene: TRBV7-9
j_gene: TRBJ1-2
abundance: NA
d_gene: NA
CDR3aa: CASSKRSGNYGYTF
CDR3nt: TGTGCCAGCAGCAAGAGGTCGGGTAACTATGGCTACACCTTC

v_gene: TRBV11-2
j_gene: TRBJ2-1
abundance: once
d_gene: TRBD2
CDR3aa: CASSFSSGASYNEQFF
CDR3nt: TGTGCCAGCAGCTTCTCTAGCGGGGCCTCCTACAATGAGCAGTTCTTC

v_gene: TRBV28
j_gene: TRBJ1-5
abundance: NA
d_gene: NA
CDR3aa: CASTNGLAQPQHF
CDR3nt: TGTGCCAGCACCAATGGACTGGCTCAGCCCCAGCATTTT

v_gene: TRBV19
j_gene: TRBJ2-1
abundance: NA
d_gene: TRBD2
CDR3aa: CASSIGSGRHNEQFF
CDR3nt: TGTGCCAGTAGTATAGGTAGCGGGAGACACAATGAGCAGTTCTTC

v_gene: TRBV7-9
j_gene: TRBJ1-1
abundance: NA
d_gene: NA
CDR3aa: CASSHFRGLNTEAFF
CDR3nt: TGTGCCAGCAGCCATTTCCGGGGCCTGAACACTGAAGCTTTCTTT

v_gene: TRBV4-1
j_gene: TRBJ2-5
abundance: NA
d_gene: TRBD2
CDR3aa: CASSQDEAGMPETQYF
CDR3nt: TGCGCCAGCAGCCAAGATGAAGCGGGAATGCCGGAGACCCAGTACTTC

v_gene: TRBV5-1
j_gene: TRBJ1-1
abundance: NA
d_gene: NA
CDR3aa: CASSLGQVNSEAFF
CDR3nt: TGCGCCAGCAGCTTGGGACAGGTGAACTCTGAAGCTTTCTTT

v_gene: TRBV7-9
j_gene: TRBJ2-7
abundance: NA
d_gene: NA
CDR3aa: CASSLGSYEQYF
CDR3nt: TGTGCCAGCAGCTTGGGTAGTTACGAGCAGTACTTC

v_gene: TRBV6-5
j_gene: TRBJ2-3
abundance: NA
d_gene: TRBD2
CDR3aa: CASTLAGAGGDTQYF
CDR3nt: TGTGCCAGCACCTTAGCGGGAGCGGGGGGAGATACGCAGTATTTT

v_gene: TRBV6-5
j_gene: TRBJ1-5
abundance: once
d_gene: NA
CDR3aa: CASTDLYQPQHF
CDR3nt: TGTGCCAGCACAGACCTATATCAGCCCCAGCATTTT

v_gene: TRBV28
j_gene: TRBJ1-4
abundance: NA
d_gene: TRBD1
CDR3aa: CASRGTGGYEKLFF
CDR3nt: TGTGCCAGCAGGGGTACAGGGGGCTATGAAAAACTGTTTTTT

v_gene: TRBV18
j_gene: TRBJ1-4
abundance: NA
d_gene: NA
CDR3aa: CASSPTTTNEKLFF
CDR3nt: TGTGCCAGCTCACCTACAACAACTAATGAAAAACTGTTTTTT

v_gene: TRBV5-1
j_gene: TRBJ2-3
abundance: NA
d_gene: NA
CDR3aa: CASSADSMYGADTQYF
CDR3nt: TGCGCCAGCAGCGCGGACAGTATGTACGGGGCAGATACGCAGTATTTT

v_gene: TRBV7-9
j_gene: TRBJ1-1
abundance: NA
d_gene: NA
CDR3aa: CASSFGGDTEAFF
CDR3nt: TGTGCCAGCAGCTTCGGCGGGGACACTGAAGCTTTCTTT

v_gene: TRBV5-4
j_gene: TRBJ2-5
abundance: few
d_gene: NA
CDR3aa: CASSLGQSLGETQYF
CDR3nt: TGTGCCAGCAGCTTGGGACAGTCCCTGGGGGAGACCCAGTACTTC

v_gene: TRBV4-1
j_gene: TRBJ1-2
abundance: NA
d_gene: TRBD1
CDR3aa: CASSRDPDRNYGYTF
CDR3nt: TGTGCCAGCAGCCGAGACCCGGACAGGAACTATGGCTACACCTTC

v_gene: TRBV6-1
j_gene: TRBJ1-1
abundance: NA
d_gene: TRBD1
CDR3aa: CASSNRGSNTEAFF
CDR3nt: TGTGCCAGCAGTAACAGGGGTTCTAACACTGAAGCTTTCTTT

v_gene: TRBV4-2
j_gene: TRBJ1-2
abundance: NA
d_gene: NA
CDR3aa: CASSRAPSVGAYGYTF
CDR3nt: TGTGCCAGCAGCCGAGCCCCAAGTGTTGGTGCCTATGGCTACACCTTC

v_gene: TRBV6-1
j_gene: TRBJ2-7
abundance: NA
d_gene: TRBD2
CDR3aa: CASRLTGTSSHEQYF
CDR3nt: TGTGCCAGCAGACTGACCGGGACTAGTTCCCACGAGCAGTACTTC

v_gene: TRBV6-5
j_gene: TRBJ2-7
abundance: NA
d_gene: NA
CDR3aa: CASSYGTSYEQYF
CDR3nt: TGTGCCAGCAGTTACGGGACGTCCTACGAGCAGTACTTC

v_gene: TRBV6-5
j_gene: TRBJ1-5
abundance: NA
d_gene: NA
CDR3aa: CASSLQFNQPQHF
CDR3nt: TGTGCCAGCAGTCTACAGTTCAATCAGCCCCAGCATTTT

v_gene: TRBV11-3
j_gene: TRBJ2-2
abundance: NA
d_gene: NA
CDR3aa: CASSPTGPNTGELFF
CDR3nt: TGTGCCAGCAGCCCTACAGGGCCTAACACCGGGGAGCTGTTTTTT

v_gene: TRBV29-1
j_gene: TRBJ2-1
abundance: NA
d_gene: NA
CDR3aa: CSVEGTYRDYNEQFF
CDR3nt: TGCAGCGTTGAAGGTACTTACAGGGACTACAATGAGCAGTTCTTC

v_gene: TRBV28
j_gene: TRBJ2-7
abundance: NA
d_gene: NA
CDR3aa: CASSSYRYEQYF
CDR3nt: TGTGCCAGCAGTTCATACAGGTACGAGCAGTACTTC

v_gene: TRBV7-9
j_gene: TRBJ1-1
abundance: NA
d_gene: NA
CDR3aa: CASSLVGGMNTEAFF
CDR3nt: TGTGCCAGCAGCTTAGTAGGGGGGATGAACACTGAAGCTTTCTTT

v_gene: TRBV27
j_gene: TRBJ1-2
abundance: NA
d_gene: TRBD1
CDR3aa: CTSSVGGLGYGYTF
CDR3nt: TGTACCAGCAGTGTAGGGGGCCTAGGCTATGGCTACACCTTC

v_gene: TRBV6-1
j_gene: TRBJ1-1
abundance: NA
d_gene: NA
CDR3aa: CASSEASRVDEAFF
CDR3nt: TGTGCCAGCAGCGAGGCGTCGAGGGTAGATGAAGCTTTCTTT

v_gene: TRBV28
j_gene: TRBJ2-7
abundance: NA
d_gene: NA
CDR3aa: CASSSYRGVSYEQYF
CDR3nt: TGTGCCAGCAGTTCGTACAGAGGGGTGTCCTACGAGCAGTACTTC

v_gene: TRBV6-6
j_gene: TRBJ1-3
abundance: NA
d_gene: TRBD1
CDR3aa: CASSYSGGRGNTIYF
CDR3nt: TGTGCCAGCAGTTACTCAGGGGGCCGCGGAAACACCATATATTTT

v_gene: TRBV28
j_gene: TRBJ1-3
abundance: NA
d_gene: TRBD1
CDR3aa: CASSQLGQGSGNTIYF
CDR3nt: TGTGCCAGCAGTCAGCTGGGACAGGGCTCTGGAAACACCATATATTTT

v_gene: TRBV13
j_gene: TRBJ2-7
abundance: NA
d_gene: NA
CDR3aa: CASSLETLGSYEQYF
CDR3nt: TGTGCCAGCAGCTTAGAGACCCTTGGCTCCTACGAGCAGTACTTC

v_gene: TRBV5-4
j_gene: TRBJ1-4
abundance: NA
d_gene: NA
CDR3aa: CASSLAGEEKLFF
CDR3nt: TGTGCCAGCAGCTTAGCGGGGGAAGAAAAACTGTTTTTT

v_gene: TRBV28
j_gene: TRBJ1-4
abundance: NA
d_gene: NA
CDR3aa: CASSFRGWGLEKLFF
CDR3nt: TGTGCCAGCAGTTTCCGCGGGTGGGGACTCGAAAAACTGTTTTTT